This TCR beta chain was obtained from a study of regulatory T cells in long-lasting Graves disease. This clonotype was counted many times. Its antigen is still unknown. Sequencing libraries for TCR beta were prepared with iRepertoire HTBI primers and Arm-PCR of CDR3 regions. TCRdb recomputed calls from the multiplex PCR reads with MiXCR, one row per CDR3 protein. The data contain about 470,000 distinct CDR3 sequences, 15% of them singletons. V lost 4 bases, J lost 7 bases, and 4 bases stayed unmatched. Germline loops: CDR1 LGHDT, CDR2 YNNKEL (reference sequence). This CDR3 spans 13 amino acids. Study observations and caveats: Sample size, which was small, may have reduced accuracy.

Time point: newly diagnosed GD, antithyroid drugs for less than 3 months. Extracted PBMC RNA gave rise to the TCR library. This same sample was also taken into another study, of T cells in Graves' hyperthyroidism and ophthalmopathy. That publication notes: Patients aged 18 to 65 had newly diagnosed hyperthyroidism of under 2 months' duration. Blood samples included most of the expanded thyroid clonotypes exceeding 0.001. A 13 V-J model separated ophthalmopathy from stable hyperthyroidism.

Sequenced material: peripheral blood mononuclear cells (PBMCs), taken at new diagnosis, from a patient treated with antithyroid drugs. The chain employs TRBV3-1 and TRBJ2-1; 7 nucleotides line up with TRBD2. The receptor's source is a woman aged 25 to 39 with Graves disease. The CDR3 loop is CASSREGWNEQFF. CDR3 bases: TGTGCCAGCAGCCGGGAGGGGTGGAATGAGCAGTTCTTC.